The clone carrying this T cell receptor (beta chain) was counted only a few times. This record belongs to a study of blood T cell repertoires in COVID-19. For the study at large: Collection of acute and convalescent COVID-19 samples took place in the United States, Italy and Spain. T cells, B-cell-depleted T cells, or PBMCs provided the cDNA or gDNA that served as material.

Original processing notes: Estimation of nucleated cell counts relied on the amplification of reference gene primers. The data were produced by immunoSEQ multiplex PCR, yet TCRdb's version contains in-frame clones alone and is incomplete. V and J calls and clone size come straight from that table; D and trimming were deduced from the DNA. The table has 70,000 to 95,000 clones, around 86% seen once; the top ten hold roughly 25%. V was trimmed by 0 bases and J by 1 base, leaving 9 bases between them. The CDR3 has 15 amino acids. The germline CDR1 and CDR2 sequences are SNHLY and FYNNEI. The gene calls are TRBV2 and TRBJ1-1; the D is unclear. Sequencing was performed on peripheral blood. The TCR sequence derives from a human donor in a cohort sampled during active COVID-19. CDR3 region: CASSEARVANTEAFF. The DNA of the CDR3 is TGTGCCAGCAGTGAAGCTCGGGTAGCGAACACTGAAGCTTTCTTT.